This T cell receptor beta chain was sequenced for a study of blood T cell repertoires in COVID-19. Study as a whole: In each case, the material was cDNA or gDNA derived from T cells, B-cell-depleted T cells, or PBMCs.

Study processing details: Estimation of nucleated cell counts was performed using reference gene primer amplification. Assay used: immunoSEQ multiplex PCR; TCRdb lists only in-frame clones, some missing. D and trimming were read from the DNA, whereas the V and J calls and clone size are those reported in that table. There are approximately 230,000 clones in the sample; about 90% occur only once, and over 1.1% lies in the top ten. Sequences were obtained from peripheral blood. The TCR originated in a man older than 75 with acute or convalescent COVID-19.

In nucleotides, the CDR3 is TGTGCCAGCAGCTCCCGTAGGGGCGCGGGGCGGGACTATAATTCACCCCTCCACTTT. Encoded protein: CASSSRRGAGRDYNSPLHF. J is TRBJ1-6 and V is TRBV7-2; D might be TRBD1 (5 bases). Germline V gene sequence: CDR1 SGHTA, CDR2 FQGNSA. The CDR3 runs to 19 residues. Trimming removed 4 bases from V and 3 bases from J, with 22 bases in between.